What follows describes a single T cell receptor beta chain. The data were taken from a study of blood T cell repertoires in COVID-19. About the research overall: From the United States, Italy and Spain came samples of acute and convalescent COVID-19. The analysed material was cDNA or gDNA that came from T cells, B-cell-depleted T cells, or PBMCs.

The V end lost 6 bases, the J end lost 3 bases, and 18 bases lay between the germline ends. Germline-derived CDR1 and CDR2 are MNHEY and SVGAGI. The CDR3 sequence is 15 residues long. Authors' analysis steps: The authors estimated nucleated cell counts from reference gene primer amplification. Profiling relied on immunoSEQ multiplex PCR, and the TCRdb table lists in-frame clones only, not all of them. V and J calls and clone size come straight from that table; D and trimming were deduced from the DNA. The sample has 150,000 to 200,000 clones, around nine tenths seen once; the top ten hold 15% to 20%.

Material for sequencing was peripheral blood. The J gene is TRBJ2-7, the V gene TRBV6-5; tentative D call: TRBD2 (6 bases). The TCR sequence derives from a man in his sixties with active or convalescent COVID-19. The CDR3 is CASRPGGRRGYEQYF. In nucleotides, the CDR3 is TGTGCCAGCAGGCCTGGAGGGCGACGGGGCTACGAGCAGTACTTC.